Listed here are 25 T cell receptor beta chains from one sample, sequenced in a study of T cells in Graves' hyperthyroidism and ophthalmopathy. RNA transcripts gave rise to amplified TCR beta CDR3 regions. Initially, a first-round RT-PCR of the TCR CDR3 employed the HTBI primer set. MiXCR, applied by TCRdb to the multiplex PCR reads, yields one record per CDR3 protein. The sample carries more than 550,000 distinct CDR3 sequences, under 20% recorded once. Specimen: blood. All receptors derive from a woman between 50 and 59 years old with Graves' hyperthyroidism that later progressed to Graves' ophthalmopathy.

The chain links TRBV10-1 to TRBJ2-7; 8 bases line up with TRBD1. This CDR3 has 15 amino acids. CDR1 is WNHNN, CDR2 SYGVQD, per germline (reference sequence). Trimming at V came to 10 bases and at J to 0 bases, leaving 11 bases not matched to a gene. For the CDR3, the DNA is TGCGCCACCACCGAAGGGGGACAGGACTCCTACGAGCAGTACTTC. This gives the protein CATTEGGQDSYEQYF.

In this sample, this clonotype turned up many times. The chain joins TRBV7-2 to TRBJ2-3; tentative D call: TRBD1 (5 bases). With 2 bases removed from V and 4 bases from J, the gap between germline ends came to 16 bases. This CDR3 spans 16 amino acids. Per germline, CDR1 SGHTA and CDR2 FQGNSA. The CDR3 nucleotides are TGTGCCAGCAGCTTAAGGGGCCCCCCCCCCCCAGATACGCAGTATTTT. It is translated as CASSLRGPPPPDTQYF.

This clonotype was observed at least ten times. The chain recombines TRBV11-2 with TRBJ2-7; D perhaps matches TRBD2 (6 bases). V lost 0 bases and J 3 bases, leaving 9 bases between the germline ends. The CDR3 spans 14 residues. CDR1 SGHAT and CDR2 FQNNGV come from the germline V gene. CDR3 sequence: CASSLEGGIYEQYF. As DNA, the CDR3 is TGTGCCAGCAGCTTAGAGGGGGGTATCTACGAGCAGTACTTC.

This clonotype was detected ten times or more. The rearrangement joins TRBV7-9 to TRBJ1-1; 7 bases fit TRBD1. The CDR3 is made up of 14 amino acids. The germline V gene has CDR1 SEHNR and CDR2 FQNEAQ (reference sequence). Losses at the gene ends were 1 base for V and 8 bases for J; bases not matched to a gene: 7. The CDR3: CASSLVSGGEEAFF. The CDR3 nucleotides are TGTGCCAGCAGCTTAGTCTCAGGGGGAGAAGAAGCTTTCTTT.

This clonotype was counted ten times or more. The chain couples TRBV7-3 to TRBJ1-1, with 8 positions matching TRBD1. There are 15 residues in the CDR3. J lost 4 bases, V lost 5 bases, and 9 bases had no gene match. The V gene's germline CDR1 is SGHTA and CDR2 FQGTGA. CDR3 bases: TGTGCCAGCAGCGTATCAGGGGGCGCAGGCACTGAAGCTTTCTTT. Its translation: CASSVSGGAGTEAFF.

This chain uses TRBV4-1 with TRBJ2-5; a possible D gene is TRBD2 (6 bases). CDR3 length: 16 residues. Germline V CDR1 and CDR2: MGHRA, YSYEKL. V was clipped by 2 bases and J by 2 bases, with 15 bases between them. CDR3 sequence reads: CASSQQGGRLQETQYF. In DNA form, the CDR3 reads TGCGCCAGCAGCCAACAGGGTGGGAGGCTTCAAGAGACCCAGTACTTC.

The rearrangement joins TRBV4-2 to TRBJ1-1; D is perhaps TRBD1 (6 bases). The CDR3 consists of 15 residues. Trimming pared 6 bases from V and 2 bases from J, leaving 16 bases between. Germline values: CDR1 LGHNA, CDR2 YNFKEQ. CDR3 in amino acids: CASRLDTGPNTEAFF. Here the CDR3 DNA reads TGTGCCAGCAGACTTGACACAGGGCCTAACACTGAAGCTTTCTTT.

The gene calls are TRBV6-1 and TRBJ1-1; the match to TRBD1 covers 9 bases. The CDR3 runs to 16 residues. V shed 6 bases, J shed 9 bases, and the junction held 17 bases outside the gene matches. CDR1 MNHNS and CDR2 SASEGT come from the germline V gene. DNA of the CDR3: TGTGCCAGCAGAGACTACGGGACAGGGAGCGTGAGACAAGCTTTCTTT. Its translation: CASRDYGTGSVRQAFF.

DNA of the CDR3: TGCAGTGCTAAAACTAGCGGGGGTTACAATGAGCAGTTCTTC. Translation: CSAKTSGGYNEQFF. This chain joins TRBV20-1 and TRBJ2-1, with TRBD2 matching over 11 bases. CDR1 and CDR2 (germline): DFQATT, SNEGSKA (reference sequence). This CDR3 is 14 amino acids long. J was trimmed by 4 bases and V by 4 bases; bases with no gene match: 3.

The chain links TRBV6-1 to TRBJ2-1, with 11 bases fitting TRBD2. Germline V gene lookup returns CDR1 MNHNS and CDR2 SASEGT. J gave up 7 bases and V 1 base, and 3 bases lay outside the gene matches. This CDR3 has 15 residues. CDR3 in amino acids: CASSEVLAGENEQFF. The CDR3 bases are TGTGCCAGCAGTGAAGTACTAGCGGGGGAGAATGAGCAGTTCTTC.

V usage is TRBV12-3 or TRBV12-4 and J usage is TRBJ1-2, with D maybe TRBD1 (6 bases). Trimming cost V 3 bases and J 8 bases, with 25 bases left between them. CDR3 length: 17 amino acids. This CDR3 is CASSFRGQLKPKGGYTF. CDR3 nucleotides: TGTGCCAGCAGTTTCCGGGGGCAGCTAAAACCCAAGGGGGGCTACACCTTC.

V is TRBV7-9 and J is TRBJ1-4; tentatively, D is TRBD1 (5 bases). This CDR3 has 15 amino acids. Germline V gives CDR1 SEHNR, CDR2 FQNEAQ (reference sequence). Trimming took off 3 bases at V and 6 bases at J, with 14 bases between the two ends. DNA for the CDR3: TGTGCCAGCAGCTTGACTCCCATAGGGGATGAAAAACTGTTTTTT. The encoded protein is CASSLTPIGDEKLFF.

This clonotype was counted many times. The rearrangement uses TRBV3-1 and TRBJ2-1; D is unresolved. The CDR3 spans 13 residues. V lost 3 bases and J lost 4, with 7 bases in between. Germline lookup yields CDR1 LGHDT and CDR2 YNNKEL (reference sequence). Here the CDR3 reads CASSHGIYNEQFF. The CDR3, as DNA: TGTGCCAGCAGCCACGGCATATACAATGAGCAGTTCTTC.

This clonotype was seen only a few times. CDR3 sequence (DNA): TGTGCCAGCAGCCTTCACAGGGGACAAGAGACCCAGTACTTC. It translates to CASSLHRGQETQYF. V usage is TRBV2 and J usage is TRBJ2-5, with TRBD1 matching 7 bases. The V segment lost 6 bases and the J segment 2 bases; nucleotides outside the gene matches: 6. This CDR3 is built from 14 residues. The V gene's germline CDR1 is SNHLY and CDR2 FYNNEI.

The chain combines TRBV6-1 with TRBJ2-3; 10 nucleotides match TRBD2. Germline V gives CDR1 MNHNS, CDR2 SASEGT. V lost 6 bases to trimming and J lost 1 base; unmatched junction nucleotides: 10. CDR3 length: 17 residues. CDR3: CASSRGSGGAGTDTQYF. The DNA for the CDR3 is TGTGCCAGCAGCCGGGGGAGCGGGGGGGCCGGCACAGATACGCAGTATTTT.

CDR3 in DNA: TGTGCCAGCAGTCGGACTAGTAGGACCGGGGAGCTGTTTTTT. Residues: CASSRTSRTGELFF. The chain combines TRBV27 with TRBJ2-2; 7 positions match TRBD2. Losses at the gene ends were 5 bases for V and 5 bases for J; bases not matched to a gene: 5. The CDR3 is 14 residues long. CDR1 and CDR2 from the germline V gene are MNHEY and SMNVEV (reference sequence).

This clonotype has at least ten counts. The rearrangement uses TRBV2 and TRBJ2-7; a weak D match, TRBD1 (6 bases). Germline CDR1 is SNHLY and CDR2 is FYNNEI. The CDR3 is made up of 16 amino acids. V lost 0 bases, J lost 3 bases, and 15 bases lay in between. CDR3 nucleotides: TGTGCCAGCAGTGAAGCGTGGCAGGGGACCCACTACGAGCAGTACTTC. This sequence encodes CASSEAWQGTHYEQYF.

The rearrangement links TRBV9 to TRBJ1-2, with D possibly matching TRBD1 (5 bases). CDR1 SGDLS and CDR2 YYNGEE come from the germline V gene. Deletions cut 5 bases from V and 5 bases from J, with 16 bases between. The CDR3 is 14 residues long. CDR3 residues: CASSSPGRTYGYTF. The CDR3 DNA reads TGTGCCAGCAGTTCTCCGGGACGGACGTATGGCTACACCTTC. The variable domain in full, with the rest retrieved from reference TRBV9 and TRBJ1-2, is DSGVTQTPKHLITATGQRVTLRCSPRSGDLSVYWYQQSLDQGLQFLIQYYNGEERAKGNILERFSAQQFPDLHSELNLSSLELGDSALYFCASSSPGRTYGYTFGSGTRLTVV.

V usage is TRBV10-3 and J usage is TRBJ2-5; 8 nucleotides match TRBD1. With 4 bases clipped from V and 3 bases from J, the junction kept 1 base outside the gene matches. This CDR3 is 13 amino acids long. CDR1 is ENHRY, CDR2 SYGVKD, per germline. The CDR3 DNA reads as TGTGCCATCAGTGTGGACAGGGAAGAGACCCAGTACTTC. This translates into CAISVDREETQYF.

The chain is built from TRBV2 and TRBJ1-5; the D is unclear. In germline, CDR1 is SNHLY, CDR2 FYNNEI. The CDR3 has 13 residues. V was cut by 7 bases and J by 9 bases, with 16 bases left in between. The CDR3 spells CASKNSLRWPQHF. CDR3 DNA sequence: TGTGCCAGCAAGAACAGCTTAAGGTGGCCCCAGCATTTT.

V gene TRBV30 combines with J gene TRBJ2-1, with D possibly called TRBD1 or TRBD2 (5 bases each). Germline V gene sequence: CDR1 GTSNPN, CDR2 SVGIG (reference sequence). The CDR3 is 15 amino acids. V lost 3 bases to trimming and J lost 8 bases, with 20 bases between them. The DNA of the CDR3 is TGTGCCTGGAGATCCGGGACGGCAATTTGGGATGAGCAGTTCTTC. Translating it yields CAWRSGTAIWDEQFF.

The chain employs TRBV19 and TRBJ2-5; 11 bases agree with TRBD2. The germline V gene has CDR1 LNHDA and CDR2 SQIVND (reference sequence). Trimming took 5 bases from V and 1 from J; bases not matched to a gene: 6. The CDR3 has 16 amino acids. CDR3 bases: TGTGCCAGTAGTTTACCGGGACTAGCGGCCCAAGAGACCCAGTACTTC. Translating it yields CASSLPGLAAQETQYF.

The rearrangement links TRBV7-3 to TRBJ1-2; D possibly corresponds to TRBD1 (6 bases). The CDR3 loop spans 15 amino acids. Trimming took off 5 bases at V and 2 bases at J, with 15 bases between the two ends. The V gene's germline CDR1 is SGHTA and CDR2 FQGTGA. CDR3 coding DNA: TGTGCCAGCAGCACGGCGGCGGGGGCCAACTATGGCTACACCTTC. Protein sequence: CASSTAAGANYGYTF.

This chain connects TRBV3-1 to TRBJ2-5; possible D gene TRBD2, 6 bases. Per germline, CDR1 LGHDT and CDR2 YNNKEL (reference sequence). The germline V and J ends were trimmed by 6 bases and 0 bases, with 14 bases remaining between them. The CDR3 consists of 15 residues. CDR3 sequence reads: CASSYAGTYQETQYF. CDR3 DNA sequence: TGTGCCAGCAGTTACGCGGGAACGTACCAAGAGACCCAGTACTTC.

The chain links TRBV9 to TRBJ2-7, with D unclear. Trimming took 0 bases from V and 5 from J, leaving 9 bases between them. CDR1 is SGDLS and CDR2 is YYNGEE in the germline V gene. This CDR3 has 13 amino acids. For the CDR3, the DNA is TGTGCCAGCAGCGTAGGACCCCCTGACGAGCAGTACTTC. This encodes CASSVGPPDEQYF.